This T cell receptor (beta chain) came from a study of blood T cell repertoires in COVID-19. Overall study context: The study drew acute and convalescent COVID-19 samples from the United States, Italy and Spain.

The CDR3 covers 13 residues. Trimming took 0 bases from V and 12 from J, leaving 12 bases between them. The germline gives CDR1 MNHEY, CDR2 SVGAGI. In Seattle, patients joined the study during active infection and were tracked longitudinally. Per the study methods: Estimates of nucleated cell counts were drawn from the amplification of reference gene primers. Produced via immunoSEQ multiplex PCR; TCRdb's table is partial and in-frame only. V and J calls and clone size are copied from that table; D and trimming were computed from the DNA. The table includes over 150,000 clones, around nine tenths detected once.

V gene TRBV6-5 combines with J gene TRBJ2-1; D perhaps matches TRBD2 (5 bases). The source is a man over 45 with COVID-19, enrolled during active disease. The material sequenced was peripheral blood. The CDR3 DNA reads TGTGCCAGCAGTTACTCAGCGGAACTCGTGCAGTTCTTC. Translated, it gives CASSYSAELVQFF.